What follows describes a single T cell receptor (beta chain). The target antigen is unknown. Assay: immunoSEQ multiplex PCR; the TCRdb copy retains only in-frame clones and omits some. The sample holds roughly 13,000 clones; 65% to 80% are singletons and the top ten take about 15%. This specimen belongs to a study of T cell repertoires in ileal Crohn's disease. About the study: From the surgical specimen's inflamed ileum, biopsies were taken as M0. Around 0.55 micrograms of biopsy DNA per sample underwent TCRB immunosequencing. Study results and limitations: Mucosal expansions were suggested to be mainly CD8 T cells. Every patient over 26.8% clonality showed endoscopic recurrence.

Time point noted: inflamed ileum from the surgical specimen. Germline V CDR1 and CDR2: SGHTS, YDEGEE. V was pared by 4 bases and J by 5 bases, with 4 bases of the junction left unmatched. CDR3 length: 15 amino acids. The sequence was obtained from an adult with Crohn's disease. The V gene is TRBV5-8, the J gene TRBJ2-2, with 11 bases identical to TRBD2. The specimen was ileal tissue. The CDR3 spells CASSGGTSGTGELFF. DNA for the CDR3: TGTGCCAGCAGCGGAGGGACTAGCGGTACCGGGGAGCTGTTTTTT. Filled out from reference TRBV5-8 and TRBJ2-2, the complete variable domain reads EAGVTQSPTHLIKTRGQQATLRCSPISGHTSVYWYQQALGLGLQFLLWYDEGEERNRGNFPPRFSGRQFPNYSSELNVNALELEDSALYLCASSGGTSGTGELFFGEGSRLTVL.